One and the same sample provided the 7 T cell receptor beta chains below, sequenced in a study of T cell responses to AZD1222 COVID-19 vaccine. Repertoires were generated with immunoSEQ multiplex PCR, while TCRdb's copy carries only in-frame clones and drops some. This table has 120,000 or so clones, roughly 91% appearing once. The sample consisted of peripheral blood, taken on day 0 of MenACWY control vaccination. Source of these receptors: an adult in good health.

This chain uses TRBV10-3 with TRBJ2-3; no reliable D call. CDR1 is ENHRY, CDR2 SYGVKD, per germline. The CDR3 spans 14 residues. Trimming took off 7 bases at V and 0 bases at J, with 11 bases between the two ends. CDR3: CAIKESSSTDTQYF. The DNA for the CDR3 is TGTGCCATCAAGGAGTCCTCTAGCACAGATACGCAGTATTTT.

V is TRBV18 and J is TRBJ2-2; 9 bases line up with TRBD2. With 3 bases clipped from V and 6 bases from J, the junction kept 8 bases outside the gene matches. The CDR3 covers 16 residues. Germline values: CDR1 KGHSH, CDR2 LQKENI. The CDR3 loop is CASSPLTGLASGELFF. The CDR3 nucleotides read TGTGCCAGCTCACCCCTGACCGGACTAGCGTCCGGGGAGCTGTTTTTT. Based on the CDR3 plus reference TRBV18 and TRBJ2-2, the full variable domain is NAGVMQNPRHLVRRRGQEARLRCSPMKGHSHVYWYRQLPEEGLKFMVYLQKENIIDESGMPKERFSAEFPKEGPSILRIQQVVRGDSAAYFCASSPLTGLASGELFFGEGSRLTVL.

The rearrangement joins TRBV6-5 to TRBJ1-1; 9 bases agree with TRBD1. This CDR3 region has 15 residues. The V gene's germline CDR1 is MNHEY and CDR2 SVGAGI. V was clipped by 4 bases and J by 1 base; unmatched bases: 4. The CDR3 bases are TGTGCCAGCAGTTCAGGACAGGGGAGGAACACTGAAGCTTTCTTT. Encoded protein: CASSSGQGRNTEAFF.

V and J are TRBV15 and TRBJ1-2, with unresolved D. The CDR3 totals 15 residues. Per the germline V gene, CDR1 is LNHNV and CDR2 is YYDKDF (reference sequence). V lost 0 bases, J lost 8 bases, and 16 bases lay in between. The CDR3 coding sequence is TGTGCCACCAGCAGAGATACCCCCGTACAGTCAGGCTACACCTTC. Protein sequence: CATSRDTPVQSGYTF.

This clone has just a few counts. The chain recombines TRBV20-1 with TRBJ1-1; D is unresolved. This CDR3 is built from 11 residues. Trimming pared 1 base from V and 8 bases from J, leaving 8 bases between. CDR1 is DFQATT and CDR2 is SNEGSKA in the germline V gene (reference sequence). For the CDR3, the DNA is TGCAGTGCTAGAGGGGAGGACGAAGCTTTCTTT. This gives the protein CSARGEDEAFF.

This chain connects TRBV25-1 to TRBJ2-2; 11 bases line up with TRBD1. CDR3 size: 14 residues. Trimming removed 7 bases from V and 6 bases from J; junction bases left unmatched: 4. The V gene's germline CDR1 is MGHDK and CDR2 SYGVNS. CDR3 loop: CASTRTGGPGELFF. For the CDR3, the DNA is TGTGCCAGCACTAGGACAGGGGGCCCCGGGGAGCTGTTTTTT.

The chain couples TRBV14 to TRBJ2-2; the match to TRBD2 covers 12 bases. Losses at the gene ends were 4 bases for V and 3 bases for J; bases not matched to a gene: 6. The CDR3 length is 17 residues. The germline gives CDR1 SGHDN, CDR2 FVKESK. CDR3 loop: CASSRRTSGKDTGELFF. The CDR3 region has the DNA TGTGCCAGCAGCCGTCGGACTAGCGGGAAAGACACCGGGGAGCTGTTTTTT.